Listed here are 7 T cell receptor beta chains from one sample, sequenced in a study of identical twins. TCRdb reprocessed the 5' RACE reads with MiXCR, giving one entry per CDR3 protein. The data show 400,000 to 550,000 distinct CDR3 sequences, with around 20% seen just once and about 0.91% held by the top ten. This sample was shared with a second study, whose subject was T cells expressing NK-cell markers.

Sequenced: CD4+ T cells sorted from blood. The receptors stem from a woman aged 18-30 years in good health.

This clonotype turned up a few times. This chain uses TRBV5-1 with TRBJ2-7; D is possibly TRBD2 (7 bases). V lost 6 bases and J lost 2, with 15 bases in between. The CDR3 runs 14 residues. Germline V gene sequence: CDR1 SGHRS, CDR2 YFSETQ. CDR3 DNA: TGCGCCAGCACTCCGGGGGGCCACACCTACGAGCAGTACTTC. Translated, it gives CASTPGGHTYEQYF.

Comments on this clonotype: Its ends do not fully match the called genes, so a read error is possible. The chain combines TRBV6-2 or TRBV6-3 with TRBJ2-3; 7 nucleotides line up with TRBD1. The CDR3 consists of 16 residues. The V gene's germline CDR1 is MNHEY and CDR2 SVGEGT. For the CDR3, the DNA is TGTGCCAGCAGGCGCCGGGACAGCAACAGCAGAGATACGCAGTATTTT. Its protein is CASRRRDSNSRDTQYF.

The chain employs TRBV6-5 and TRBJ2-7, with 9 nucleotides matching TRBD2. V dropped 3 bases and J dropped 0; count of bases not matched to a gene: 6. The CDR3 spans 16 residues. The germline V gene has CDR1 MNHEY and CDR2 SVGAGI. CDR3 nucleotide sequence: TGTGCCAGCAGTTATCGCAGACTAGCGGACTCCTACGAGCAGTACTTC. Protein sequence: CASSYRRLADSYEQYF.

This clonotype was seen a few times. The chain uses TRBV3-1 and TRBJ1-2; the D gene is possibly TRBD1 (6 bases). This CDR3 is 16 amino acids long. Trimming removed 0 bases from V and 7 bases from J, with 18 bases in between. Germline CDR1 is LGHDT and CDR2 is YNNKEL (reference sequence). CDR3: CASSQDTGRGFGGYTF. CDR3 nucleotides: TGTGCCAGCAGCCAAGATACTGGCAGGGGCTTCGGTGGCTACACCTTC.

This clonotype was detected a few times. The rearrangement joins TRBV10-3 to TRBJ2-1; D ambiguous. There are 12 residues in the CDR3. Trimming cost V 7 bases and J 7 bases, with 11 bases left between them. CDR1 is ENHRY, CDR2 SYGVKD, per germline. The CDR3 here is CAIKRFGNEQFF. In nucleotides, the CDR3 is TGTGCCATCAAACGGTTCGGGAATGAGCAGTTCTTC.

This clonotype was observed a handful of times. V gene TRBV15 combines with J gene TRBJ1-1; 7 bases are shared with TRBD1. The V gene's germline CDR1 is LNHNV and CDR2 YYDKDF (reference sequence). With V trimmed by 9 bases and J by 2 bases, 12 bases remained unmatched. The CDR3 is 15 amino acids. The CDR3 is CATLKLGGDNTEAFF. The CDR3 region has the DNA TGTGCCACGTTGAAATTAGGGGGCGATAACACTGAAGCTTTCTTT.

V is TRBV29-1 and J is TRBJ2-3, with D unresolved. V gave up 7 bases and J gave up 0 bases, with 14 bases separating them. Germline CDR1 and CDR2: SQVTM and ANQGSEA. The CDR3 is made up of 14 amino acids. The chain's CDR3 is CSAERQVSTDTQYF. CDR3 coding DNA: TGCAGCGCCGAACGGCAGGTTAGCACAGATACGCAGTATTTT.